This T cell receptor (beta chain) originates from a study of blood T cell repertoires in COVID-19 (dated by TCRdb to about 2020). As for the study more broadly: Collaborator samples came from the United States, Italy and Spain and covered acute and convalescent phases of COVID-19. Where available, HLA class I and class II types were obtained from metadata supplied by the sample provider rather than from assay-based typing. The repertoires were made available in a free public database intended to serve as a resource for research on the immune response to SARS-CoV-2. The prospective study material was composed of cDNA or gDNA derived from T cells, B-cell-depleted T cells, or PBMCs. A de-identified subject ID, COVID-19 status, age in years and sex were almost always included in the sample metadata. Deeply sampled blood TCRbeta repertoires from subjects exposed to, actively infected with, or recovered from COVID-19 were included in the dataset. Samples were obtained from the ongoing ImmuneRACE study (first 160 participants) and from about 1,300 subjects provided by 6 global collaborators. The paper as a whole reports these results and caveats: The quantity of clinical and demographic metadata differed by source and by participant and was supplied without curation.

Collaborating institutions collected whole blood in K2EDTA tubes following their own protocols. For TCRbeta analysis, collaborator samples were shipped as frozen whole blood, as isolated PBMCs, or as DNA extracted from either sample type. Comment on this clone: This receptor's antigen is unknown. One base away there is no much larger clone; base qualities are not given.

V is trimmed back by 4 bases and J by 0 bases, and the junction contains 3 bases that no gene match accounts for. The germline V gene encodes CDR1 ENHRY and CDR2 SYGVKD. Taken from cysteine to phenylalanine, the CDR3 has 15 residues. CDR3 DNA is the only sequence kept; it has 45 bases, read in frame from the first base. TCRbeta CDR3 regions were amplified from genomic DNA by means of the immunoSEQ Assay, a bias-controlled multiplex PCR. In the original analysis: Nucleated cell counts per sample were estimated from amplification of reference gene primers within the assay. To quantify the absolute abundance of each unique TCRbeta CDR3 rearrangement, sequence reads were collapsed and filtered. For each sample, productive Simpson clonality was calculated as the square root of Simpson's diversity index across productive rearrangements. Here the immuneACCESS table is served through TCRdb, limited to in-frame sequences with V and J called. Missing clones are a known gap in these copies; in checked studies unresolved V genes cover under half, and the rest lacks a known reason. V and J calls and clone size are copied from that table; D and trimming were computed from the DNA. The sample table holds tens of thousands of clones, of which more than 60% were seen once. In total, the top ten clones hold approximately 16% of the sample.

The sequenced sample was peripheral blood. The rearranged segments are TRBV10-3 and TRBJ1-5; TRBD1 fits 7 bases in the junction. This TCR was recovered from a human donor in a cohort sampled during active COVID-19. The nucleotide sequence reads as follows: TGTGCCATCAGTGGGGGACAGTATAGCAATCAGCCCCAGCATTTT. The encoded protein is CAISGGQYSNQPQHF.